The present T cell receptor (beta chain) was sequenced within a study of shared clonotypes between healthy human individuals. Germline values: CDR1 MDHEN, CDR2 SYDVKM. V lost 5 bases to trimming and J lost 3 bases; unmatched junction nucleotides: 10. The CDR3 is made up of 17 amino acids. Naive-designated CD8 cells lacked CD45RO, were positively enriched for CCR7, and omitted terminally differentiated effector memory CD45RA+ cells. The method was immunoSEQ multiplex PCR; TCRdb's version includes in-frame clones alone and lacks a portion of them. The table shows millions of clones, with roughly 91% occurring only once.

Sequencing was carried out using naive CD8+ T cells from PBMCs. The chain uses TRBV28 and TRBJ2-5, with 12 bases aligning to TRBD2. The TCR originated in a man aged 18 to 30 in good health. Some clones in this sample may be carry-over from other donors' samples. CDR3 DNA: TGTGCCAGCAGTCTTCTAGCGGGAGGGGCGTTAAAAGAGACCCAGTACTTC. It yields the protein CASSLLAGGALKETQYF.